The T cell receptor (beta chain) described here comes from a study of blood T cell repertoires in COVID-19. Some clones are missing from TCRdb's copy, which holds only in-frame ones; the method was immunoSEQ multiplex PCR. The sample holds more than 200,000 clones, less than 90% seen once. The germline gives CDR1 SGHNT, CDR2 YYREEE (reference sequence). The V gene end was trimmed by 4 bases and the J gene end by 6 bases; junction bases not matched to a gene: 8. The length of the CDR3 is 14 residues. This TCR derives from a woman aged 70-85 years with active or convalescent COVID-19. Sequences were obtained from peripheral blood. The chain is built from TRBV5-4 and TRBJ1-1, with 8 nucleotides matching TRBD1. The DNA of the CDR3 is TGTGCCAGCAGCCTCGACAGGGGTAGTGCTGAAGCTTTCTTT. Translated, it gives CASSLDRGSAEAFF.